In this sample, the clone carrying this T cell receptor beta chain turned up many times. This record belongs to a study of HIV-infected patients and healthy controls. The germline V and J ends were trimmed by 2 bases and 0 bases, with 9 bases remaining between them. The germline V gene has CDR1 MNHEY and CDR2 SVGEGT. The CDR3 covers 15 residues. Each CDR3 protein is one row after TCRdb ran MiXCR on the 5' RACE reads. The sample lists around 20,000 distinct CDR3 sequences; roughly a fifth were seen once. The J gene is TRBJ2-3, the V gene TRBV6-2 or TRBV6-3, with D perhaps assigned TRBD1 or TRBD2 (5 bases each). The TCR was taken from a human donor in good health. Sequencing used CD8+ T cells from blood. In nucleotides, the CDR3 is TGTGCCAGCAGTTACGGGACCCTTAGCACAGATACGCAGTATTTT. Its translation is CASSYGTLSTDTQYF.